This T cell receptor (beta chain) is drawn from a study of blood T cell repertoires in COVID-19. Study-wide background: The United States, Italy and Spain were the sources of the acute and convalescent COVID-19 samples.

The CDR3 spans 18 residues. CDR1 SGHNT and CDR2 YENEEA come from the germline V gene. V shed 0 bases, J shed 1 base, and the junction held 11 bases outside the gene matches. The age range of participants was about 18 to 100 years, with residence in approximately 25 US areas. Researchers sorted participants into cohorts using their self-reported clinical history. Original handling: How many nucleated cells were present was estimated from reference gene primer amplification. Measured with immunoSEQ multiplex PCR; TCRdb has only the in-frame clones, and not every one. The DNA gave D and trimming, while V, J and clone size come from that table. The sample has approximately 200,000 clones; about nine tenths are singletons.

The origin of this receptor is a woman aged 25 to 45 who had recovered from COVID-19. V usage is TRBV11-3 and J usage is TRBJ2-7; 8 bases map to TRBD2. The sample consisted of PBMCs or T cells enriched from blood (not recorded which). CDR3 sequence reads: CASSLEPGGSLRSYEQYF. In DNA form, the CDR3 reads TGTGCCAGCAGCTTAGAGCCGGGAGGGTCCCTGCGATCCTACGAGCAGTACTTC.